This is a list of T cell receptor beta chains from one sample in a study of blood T cell repertoires in COVID-19. TCRdb keeps only in-frame clones here, not all; method: immunoSEQ multiplex PCR. The sample lists some 120,000 clones, around 83% occurring once. Sequenced: peripheral blood. These receptors came from a man in his 60s with acute or convalescent COVID-19. Each CDR3 is given with its conserved first and last residue. A D gene is named only where the DNA matches it firmly. Size tells how often a clone was seen (once, few, many) or the class of an expanded clone, and some rows leave it out.

d_call clone_size cdr3_length j_call v_call cdr3_nt cdr3_aa
TRBD1 once 12 TRBJ2-5 TRBV30 TGTGCCTGGAGTTCGGGTAGGGGACAGGGGTACTTC CAWSSGRGQGYF
TRBD1 . 15 TRBJ2-7 TRBV25-1 TGTGCCAGCAGTGAGCTAGGGACAGGATCCTACGAGCAGTACTTC CASSELGTGSYEQYF
TRBD2 . 15 TRBJ2-7 TRBV10-1 TGCGCCAGCAGTGGCTTCGGGGGGAGCTCCTACGAGCAGTACTTC CASSGFGGSSYEQYF
. . 14 TRBJ1-1 TRBV5-1 TGCGCCAGCACCTTGCTTTCCGGGGACACTGAAGCTTTCTTT CASTLLSGDTEAFF
TRBD1 . 16 TRBJ1-5 TRBV18 TGTGCCAGCTCATCTGACAGGGGAAGGGGCAATCAGCCCCAGCATTTT CASSSDRGRGNQPQHF
. . 12 TRBJ2-3 TRBV12-3/TRBV12-4 TGTGCCAGCAGTCGGGTTAGAGATACGCAGTATTTT CASSRVRDTQYF
. . 15 TRBJ1-3 TRBV9 TGTGCCAGCAGCGTAGTGGGGGCGCGAGGAAACACCATATATTTT CASSVVGARGNTIYF
TRBD2 . 17 TRBJ2-1 TRBV6-1 TGTGCCAGCAGTGGACTAGCGGGAGGGCCCTTATACAATGAGCAGTTCTTC CASSGLAGGPLYNEQFF
. . 16 TRBJ1-2 TRBV4-1 TGCGCCAGCAGCCAAGATCTTCGCTGGCAATACTATGGCTACACCTTC CASSQDLRWQYYGYTF
TRBD1 . 14 TRBJ1-1 TRBV28 TGTGCCAGCAGCCTTCGACAGGGTTACACTGAAGCTTTCTTT CASSLRQGYTEAFF
TRBD1 once 15 TRBJ2-2 TRBV4-1 TGCGCCAGCAGCCGACAGGGGGCGATGGCCGGGGAGCTGTTTTTT CASSRQGAMAGELFF
. . 14 TRBJ1-4 TRBV2 TGTGCCAGCAGTGCGTCAGGGTATAATGAAAAACTGTTTTTT CASSASGYNEKLFF
TRBD2 . 18 TRBJ2-3 TRBV19 TGTGCCAGTAGTATACGTCTAGCGGGACTCACGGCGGGAGCTACGCAGTATTTT CASSIRLAGLTAGATQYF
. . 15 TRBJ2-1 TRBV9 TGTGCCAGCAGCCCGAGGAGGGGTGGGTGGGGTGAGCAGTTCTTC CASSPRRGGWGEQFF
. . 15 TRBJ1-2 TRBV2 TGTGCCAGCAGTGAGCGGGTTTTAGGGCGGGGTGGCTACACCTTC CASSERVLGRGGYTF
TRBD1 . 13 TRBJ2-7 TRBV4-1 TGCGCCAGCAGCCATGGACAGGGCTACGAGCAGTACTTC CASSHGQGYEQYF
TRBD2 . 16 TRBJ2-1 TRBV7-3 TGTGCCAGCAGCCGTACGGGACTAGCGGGAGGACGAGAGCAGTTCTTC CASSRTGLAGGREQFF
. . 15 TRBJ2-5 TRBV5-1 TGCGCCAGCAGCTCCCCCGGGGGATACCAAGAGACCCAGTACTTC CASSSPGGYQETQYF
. . 15 TRBJ2-2 TRBV11-2 TGTGCCAGCAGGAAGGGCGGGAATCGGGCCGGGGAGCTGTTTTTT CASRKGGNRAGELFF
TRBD1 . 18 TRBJ1-6 TRBV10-3 TGTGCCATCAGTACAGGGGGCACAGACGATCGTAATTGGTTACCCCTCCACTTT CAISTGGTDDRNWLPLHF
. . 13 TRBJ1-4 TRBV23-1 TGCGCCAGCAGTACCGAGCGAGGGGAAAAACTGTTTTTT CASSTERGEKLFF
. . 16 TRBJ2-3 TRBV7-9 TGTGCCAGCAGCTTAGCAGGCCAGGGGAGCACAGATACGCAGTATTTT CASSLAGQGSTDTQYF
. . 15 TRBJ2-2 TRBV7-3 TGTGCCAGCAGCACTTGGGGCGAGAACACCGGGGAGCTGTTTTTT CASSTWGENTGELFF
. . 11 TRBJ2-1 TRBV20-1 TGCAGTGCTAGAGATCGGGACAAGCAGTTCTTC CSARDRDKQFF
TRBD2 . 15 TRBJ2-5 TRBV5-1 TGCGCCAGCAGCTGGGGACTAGTCGTTCAGGAGACCCAGTACTTC CASSWGLVVQETQYF
. few 14 TRBJ1-1 TRBV10-3 TGTGCCATCAGTGAGAAACAGGCGGACACTGAAGCTTTCTTT CAISEKQADTEAFF
. . 13 TRBJ2-2 TRBV12-3/TRBV12-4 . CASSFFGAGELFF
TRBD2 . 17 TRBJ2-1 TRBV10-3 TGTGCCATCAGTGAATCTTGGGGGACTAGCGGGAGCAATGAGCAGTTCTTC CAISESWGTSGSNEQFF